This TCR beta chain was obtained from a study of OX40 agonist ivuxolimab in advanced cancers. The protocol was immunoSEQ multiplex PCR, while the TCRdb copy is restricted to in-frame clones and leaves out a portion. Of more than 85,000 clones listed, 90% are singletons. Germline V CDR1 and CDR2: MGHRA, YSYEKL. The V end lost 4 bases, the J end lost 8 bases, and 9 bases lay between the germline ends. The CDR3 totals 12 residues. Collection of blood occurred at baseline, at cycle 4 day 1, and at cycle 7 day 1. Source: CD4+ or CD8+ T cells sorted from blood, taken in a trial of the OX40 agonist ivuxolimab. The origin of this receptor is an adult with an advanced solid tumor such as melanoma, head and neck, liver or kidney cancer. The genes are TRBV4-1 and TRBJ2-1; D is possibly TRBD2 (5 bases). The CDR3 region has the DNA TGCGCCAGCAGCCTTCGCGGGCATGAGCAGTTCTTC. This encodes CASSLRGHEQFF.